These 12 T cell receptor beta chains were sequenced from one sample in a study of shared clonotypes between healthy human individuals. TCRdb's table, derived via immunoSEQ multiplex PCR, lists solely in-frame clones and lacks some. The table shows just under 350,000 clones, with roughly 70% occurring only once. What was sequenced was memory CD4+ T cells sorted from blood. Documented subset: CD45RA-negative fraction. These receptors originate from a man younger than 40 in good health.

This rearrangement joins TRBV5-1 to TRBJ2-5; 11 bases fit TRBD1. V dropped 1 base and J dropped 4; count of bases not matched to a gene: 6. The CDR3 consists of 16 residues. Germline V lookup: CDR1 SGHRS, CDR2 YFSETQ. In DNA, the CDR3 is TGCGCCAGCAGCTTGACGGGACAGGGGGTGGGAGAGACCCAGTACTTC. Its protein is CASSLTGQGVGETQYF.

The V and J genes are TRBV2 and TRBJ1-5, with 8 bases that match TRBD1. V lost 6 bases to trimming and J lost 11 bases; unmatched junction nucleotides: 6. The germline V gene encodes CDR1 SNHLY and CDR2 FYNNEI. This CDR3 comprises 12 residues. The CDR3 coding sequence is TGTGCCAGCAGCCCCCGACAGGGGACCCAGCATTTT. It codes for CASSPRQGTQHF.

With regard to this clone: The same CDR3 arises from other DNA sequences in this sample as well. This chain connects TRBV4-3 to TRBJ2-3; D gene uncertain. The CDR3 loop spans 14 amino acids. Trimming took off 1 base at V and 2 bases at J, with 7 bases between the two ends. Germline V gene sequence: CDR1 LGHNA, CDR2 YSLEER. CDR3 DNA sequence: TGCGCCAGCAGCCAAGGATTCATCACAGATACGCAGTATTTT. Translating gives CASSQGFITDTQYF.

The chain employs TRBV27 and TRBJ2-5; tentatively, D is TRBD2 (6 bases). This CDR3 region has 13 residues. Germline V gene data show CDR1 as MNHEY and CDR2 as SMNVEV (reference sequence). Trimming stripped 3 bases from V and 4 bases from J, with 9 bases between. CDR3 region: CASSLRRGETQYF. CDR3 nucleotide sequence: TGTGCCAGCAGTTTGAGGAGGGGAGAGACCCAGTACTTC.

The V call is TRBV7-9, the J call TRBJ1-1; 8 bases are a match to TRBD1. CDR1 is SEHNR, CDR2 FQNEAQ, per germline (reference sequence). This CDR3 region has 16 residues. V was pared by 5 bases and J by 6 bases, with 14 bases of the junction left unmatched. In nucleotides, the CDR3 is TGTGCCAGCAGCCTGGGAGACAGGGGCGCGGGGGCTGAAGCTTTCTTT. Protein sequence: CASSLGDRGAGAEAFF.

The chain recombines TRBV5-1 with TRBJ2-7; 8 nucleotides match TRBD2. Per the germline V gene, CDR1 is SGHRS and CDR2 is YFSETQ. The CDR3 is 14 amino acids. J gave up 3 bases and V 3 bases, and 5 bases lay outside the gene matches. CDR3 amino acids: CASSWGAGVYEQYF. CDR3 nucleotide sequence: TGCGCCAGCAGCTGGGGAGCGGGAGTCTACGAGCAGTACTTC.

This clone appeared once. Other DNA sequences in the sample encode the same CDR3. The chain combines TRBV14 with TRBJ1-5; D uncertain. There are 13 residues in the CDR3. Germline assignment: CDR1 SGHDN and CDR2 FVKESK. Between the trimmed V and J ends, which lost 1 base and 4 bases, there was a span of 5 bases. Here the CDR3 DNA reads TGTGCCAGCAGCCAAGGCCCGAATCAGCCCCAGCATTTT. This translates into CASSQGPNQPQHF.

V is TRBV11-1 and J is TRBJ2-7; D not resolved. Trimming shortened V by 11 bases and J by 3 bases, and 2 bases separated the two germline ends. Germline lookup yields CDR1 SGHAT and CDR2 FQDESV (reference sequence). This CDR3 region has 8 residues. As DNA, the CDR3 is TGTGCCGGCTACGAGCAGTACTTC. Residues: CAGYEQYF.

The chain uses TRBV2 and TRBJ2-3; possible D gene TRBD2, 6 bases. From germline, CDR1 is SNHLY and CDR2 FYNNEI. CDR3 size: 17 residues. Trimming stripped 9 bases from V and 6 bases from J, with 28 bases between. Written as DNA, the CDR3 is TGTGCCAGTAAGAATATACCCCGACCAGCGGGCAGCGATACGCAGTATTTT. It specifies CASKNIPRPAGSDTQYF.

In its sample, this clone was seen a few times. This rearrangement joins TRBV2 to TRBJ2-7; TRBD1 might be the D (6 bases). This CDR3 contains 11 residues. Per germline, CDR1 SNHLY and CDR2 FYNNEI. With 7 bases removed from V and 6 bases from J, the gap between germline ends came to 10 bases. The CDR3 is CASTQGREQYF. In DNA form, the CDR3 reads TGTGCCAGCACACAGGGCCGCGAGCAGTACTTC.

This clone occurred once. The V and J genes are TRBV4-1 and TRBJ2-1; D unresolved. Germline CDR1 reads MGHRA; CDR2 reads YSYEKL. The V end lost 3 bases, the J end lost 10 bases, and 16 bases lay between the germline ends. The CDR3 is 14 amino acids. In DNA, the CDR3 is TGCGCCAGCAGCCAGACCCCGACTGAGAGCGAGCAGTTCTTC. The encoded protein is CASSQTPTESEQFF.

This clone has a handful of counts. The chain couples TRBV18 to TRBJ2-5; 7 bases match TRBD1. Germline V gene sequence: CDR1 KGHSH, CDR2 LQKENI. This CDR3 spans 15 amino acids. The ends lost 3 bases at V and 5 bases at J; junction bases unmatched: 9. The CDR3 spells CASSPAKGAGETQYF. CDR3 DNA sequence: TGTGCCAGCTCACCGGCCAAGGGGGCCGGGGAGACCCAGTACTTC.